This TCR beta chain was documented in a study of T cell responses to AZD1222 COVID-19 vaccine. The data were produced by immunoSEQ multiplex PCR, yet TCRdb's version contains in-frame clones alone and is incomplete. The sample holds 98,000 or so clones; about nine tenths are singletons and the top ten take less than 4%. The CDR3 length is 14 residues. The V segment lost 6 bases and the J segment 0 bases; nucleotides outside the gene matches: 3. The V gene's germline CDR1 is MNHEY and CDR2 SVGEGT. The V and J genes are TRBV6-2 or TRBV6-3 and TRBJ1-1; 8 bases are a match to TRBD1. The input for sequencing was peripheral blood, taken 28 days after the second dose of the MenACWY control vaccine. This TCR was recovered from an adult who received the MenACWY meningococcal vaccine as a control. CDR3 sequence (DNA): TGTGCCAGCAGCGACAGGGGAATGAACACTGAAGCTTTCTTT. The encoded protein is CASSDRGMNTEAFF.